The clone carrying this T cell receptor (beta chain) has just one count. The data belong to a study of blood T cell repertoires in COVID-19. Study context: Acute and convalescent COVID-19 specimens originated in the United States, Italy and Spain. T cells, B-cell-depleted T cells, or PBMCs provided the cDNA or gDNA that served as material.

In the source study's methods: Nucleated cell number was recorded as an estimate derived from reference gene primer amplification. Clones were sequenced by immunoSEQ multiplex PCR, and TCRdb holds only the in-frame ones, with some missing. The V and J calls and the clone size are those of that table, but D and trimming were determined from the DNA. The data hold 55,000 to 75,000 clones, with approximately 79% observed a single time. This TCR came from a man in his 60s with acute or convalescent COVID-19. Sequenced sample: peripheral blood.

CDR3 nucleotide sequence: TGTGCCAGCAGCTTCGGGGAAGGACAGCCCCAGCATTTT. This encodes CASSFGEGQPQHF. The chain has TRBV7-2 and TRBJ1-5, with no clear D. Between the trimmed V and J ends, which lost 3 bases and 7 bases, there was a span of 10 bases. From germline, CDR1 is SGHTA and CDR2 FQGNSA. This CDR3 contains 13 residues.